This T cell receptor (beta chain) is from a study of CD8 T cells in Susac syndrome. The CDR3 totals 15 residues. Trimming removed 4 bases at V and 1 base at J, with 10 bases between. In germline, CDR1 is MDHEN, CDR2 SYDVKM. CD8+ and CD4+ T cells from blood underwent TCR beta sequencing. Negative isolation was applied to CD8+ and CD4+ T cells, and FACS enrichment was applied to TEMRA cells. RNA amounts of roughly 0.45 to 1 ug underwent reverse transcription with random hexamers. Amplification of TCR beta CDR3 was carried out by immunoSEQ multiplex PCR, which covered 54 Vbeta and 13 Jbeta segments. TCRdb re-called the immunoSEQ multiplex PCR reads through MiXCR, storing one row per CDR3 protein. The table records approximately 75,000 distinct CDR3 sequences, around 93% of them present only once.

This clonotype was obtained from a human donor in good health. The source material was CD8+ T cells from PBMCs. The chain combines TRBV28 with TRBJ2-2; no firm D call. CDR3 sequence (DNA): TGTGCCAGCAGTTCCCCCATCCGGAACACCGGGGAGCTGTTTTTT. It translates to CASSSPIRNTGELFF.